This is a list of T cell receptor beta chains from one sample in a study of control samples from healthy donors and cancer patients. The repertoire was sequenced with immunoSEQ multiplex PCR; TCRdb's copy has only in-frame clones and lacks some. The profile shows about 160,000 clones, just over 95% of them singletons. The sample consisted of blood. These receptors were taken from a woman in her twenties or thirties in good health. Both conserved end residues are part of each CDR3. D genes are given only for firm matches. Size values are once, few and many counts, or a class for expanded clones, and some rows have none.

NA	TRBJ2-1	TRBD2	TRBV15	CATSRRTSGMGEQFF	TGTGCCACCAGCCGAAGGACTAGCGGGATGGGAGAGCAGTTCTTC
NA	TRBJ2-5	TRBD2	TRBV27	CASSLGTSGYQETQYF	TGTGCCAGCAGTCTCGGGACTAGCGGGTACCAAGAGACCCAGTACTTC
NA	TRBJ1-3	TRBD1	TRBV5-1	CASSGDGTGRTGNTIYF	TGCGCCAGCAGCGGGGATGGGACAGGGAGGACTGGAAACACCATATATTTT
once	TRBJ2-1	TRBD2	TRBV10-3	CAISEESGGIIEQFF	TGTGCCATCAGTGAGGAAAGCGGGGGGATCATTGAGCAGTTCTTC
NA	TRBJ1-5	NA	TRBV28	CAAGVGSQPQHF	TGTGCCGCGGGAGTAGGGAGTCAGCCCCAGCATTTT
NA	TRBJ1-3	NA	TRBV19	CASSIPPDGSGNTIYF	TGTGCCAGTAGTATCCCTCCGGACGGCTCTGGAAACACCATATATTTT
NA	TRBJ1-2	TRBD1	TRBV4-1	CASSPGTGDGYTF	TGCGCCAGCAGCCCCGGGACAGGGGATGGCTACACCTTC
NA	TRBJ2-1	NA	TRBV29-1	CSVDRHYNEQFF	TGCAGCGTTGACCGGCACTACAATGAGCAGTTCTTC
medium-sized	TRBJ2-7	TRBD2	TRBV3-1/TRBV3-2	CASSQDYRGRLAGGPSEQYF	TGTGCCAGCAGCCAAGATTACCGGGGCAGACTAGCGGGAGGGCCCTCCGAGCAGTACTTC
NA	TRBJ1-2	NA	TRBV12-3/TRBV12-4	CASSFGQHYGYTF	TGTGCCAGCAGTTTTGGACAGCACTATGGCTACACCTTC
NA	TRBJ2-5	NA	TRBV6-5	CASSYEGGVETQYF	TGTGCCAGCAGTTATGAGGGGGGCGTGGAGACCCAGTACTTC
NA	TRBJ2-2	TRBD2	TRBV7-8	CASSVSGGYTGELFF	TGTGCCAGCAGCGTTAGCGGGGGGTACACCGGGGAGCTGTTTTTT
NA	TRBJ2-7	NA	TRBV4-1	CASSQDDIQQYF	TGCGCCAGCAGCCAAGATGACATTCAGCAGTACTTC
NA	TRBJ2-7	NA	TRBV6-5	CASSLDSTYEQYF	TGTGCCAGCAGTTTGGACAGTACCTACGAGCAGTACTTC
NA	TRBJ1-5	NA	TRBV28	CASRRLRSGPGRNQPQHF	TGTGCCAGTCGTAGACTAAGATCGGGCCCCGGGCGCAATCAGCCCCAGCATTTT
NA	TRBJ2-5	TRBD2	TRBV6-1	CASSETRTSGGQETQYF	TGTGCCAGCAGTGAGACCCGAACTAGCGGGGGACAAGAGACCCAGTACTTC
NA	TRBJ1-5	NA	TRBV27	CASSLSRGNQPQHF	TGTGCCAGCAGTTTATCGAGGGGTAATCAGCCCCAGCATTTT
once	TRBJ2-7	NA	TRBV19	CASSSISYEQYF	TGTGCCAGTAGTTCAATCTCCTACGAGCAGTACTTC
NA	TRBJ1-4	NA	TRBV4-1	CASSQPAGVAATNEKLFF	TGCGCCAGCAGCCAACCCGCCGGGGTCGCAGCAACTAATGAAAAACTGTTTTTT
once	TRBJ1-2	NA	TRBV5-4	CASSSDSRYGYTF	TGTGCCAGCAGCTCGGACAGCCGATATGGCTACACCTTC
NA	TRBJ2-1	TRBD2	TRBV20-1	CSASSSGRYNEQFF	TGCAGTGCTAGTAGTAGCGGGAGGTACAATGAGCAGTTCTTC
NA	TRBJ2-5	NA	TRBV4-1	CASSIRHRDPPETQYF	TGCGCCAGCAGCATTCGTCACAGGGACCCCCCAGAGACCCAGTACTTC
NA	TRBJ2-5	TRBD1	TRBV5-6	CASSSNRGETQYF	TGTGCCAGCAGCTCCAACAGGGGGGAGACCCAGTACTTC
NA	TRBJ1-6	TRBD1	TRBV7-3	CASSLIGTGVTSLHF	TGTGCCAGCAGCTTAATTGGGACAGGGGTAACATCCCTCCACTTT
NA	TRBJ2-7	NA	TRBV14	CASSQEDRPTYEQYF	TGTGCCAGCAGCCAAGAAGACAGGCCGACCTACGAGCAGTACTTC
NA	TRBJ1-1	NA	TRBV3-1/TRBV3-2	CASSQVRGGDTEAFF	TGTGCCAGCAGCCAAGTGAGGGGGGGGGACACTGAAGCTTTCTTT
NA	TRBJ2-5	NA	TRBV4-1	CASSPRGPRGLETQYF	TGCGCCAGCAGCCCCAGAGGGCCCAGGGGCCTTGAGACCCAGTACTTC
NA	TRBJ1-4	TRBD1	TRBV28	CASSPHQGEKLFF	TGTGCCAGCAGCCCCCATCAGGGGGAGAAACTGTTTTTT
NA	TRBJ2-1	TRBD2	TRBV11-2	CATHGVSGREDEQFF	TGTGCCACCCATGGAGTAAGCGGGAGAGAGGATGAGCAGTTCTTC
NA	TRBJ2-1	TRBD1	TRBV7-8	CASSHNRGGQGSISEQFF	TGTGCCAGCAGCCACAACCGAGGAGGACAGGGGTCCATTAGTGAGCAGTTCTTC
NA	TRBJ2-1	TRBD2	TRBV29-1	CSVEDGQRGGSYNEQFF	TGCAGCGTTGAAGATGGTCAGCGGGGGGGCTCCTACAATGAGCAGTTCTTC
NA	TRBJ2-7	NA	TRBV3-1/TRBV3-2	CASSQGWPGEGIGYEQYF	TGTGCCAGCAGCCAAGGATGGCCGGGAGAAGGAATCGGATACGAGCAGTACTTC
NA	TRBJ1-4	NA	TRBV6-6	CASTQGHGNEKLFF	TGTGCCAGCACCCAGGGACATGGAAATGAAAAACTGTTTTTT
NA	TRBJ1-3	TRBD1	TRBV7-9	CASSRDRAASGNTIYF	TGTGCCAGCAGCCGGGACAGGGCCGCCTCTGGAAACACCATATATTTT
NA	TRBJ2-5	TRBD2	TRBV7-2	CASSRAGTRGETQYF	TGTGCCAGCAGCAGAGCGGGGACGAGAGGCGAGACCCAGTACTTC
NA	TRBJ2-5	TRBD1	TRBV28	CASSGGQGMRETQYF	TGTGCCAGCAGTGGCGGACAGGGGATGCGAGAGACCCAGTACTTC
NA	TRBJ1-2	NA	TRBV2	CASSPLAGNYGYTF	TGTGCCAGCAGTCCCCTAGCCGGAAACTATGGCTACACCTTC
NA	TRBJ1-3	TRBD1	TRBV2	CASSEAMGQGAGDTIYF	TGTGCCAGCAGTGAAGCTATGGGACAGGGGGCCGGGGACACCATATATTTT
few	TRBJ1-1	TRBD1	TRBV11-1	CASSSTGVSETEAFF	TGTGCCAGCAGCTCGACAGGGGTTAGTGAGACTGAAGCTTTCTTT
NA	TRBJ2-3	NA	TRBV5-4	CASSTRQGTDTQYF	TGTGCCAGCAGCACTCGACAGGGCACAGATACGCAGTATTTT
NA	TRBJ1-3	TRBD1	TRBV28	CASSFGQGRSGNTIYF	TGTGCCAGCAGTTTCGGACAGGGCCGCTCTGGAAACACCATATATTTT
once	TRBJ2-2	NA	TRBV7-9	CASSHTNTGELFF	TGTGCCAGCAGCCATACGAACACCGGGGAGCTGTTTTTT
NA	TRBJ1-5	TRBD1	TRBV10-3	CAIMDGQGGPQHF	TGTGCCATCATGGACGGACAGGGTGGTCCCCAGCATTTT
NA	TRBJ1-4	NA	TRBV7-9	CASSTGRVDNEKLFF	TGTGCCAGCAGCACGGGACGGGTAGATAATGAAAAACTGTTTTTT
NA	TRBJ2-2	TRBD1	TRBV5-1	CASSLVGQRAGELFF	TGCGCCAGCAGCTTGGTGGGACAGCGAGCCGGGGAGCTGTTTTTT
few	TRBJ1-2	TRBD1	TRBV19	CATMGQGDLYGYTF	TGTGCCACAATGGGACAGGGAGACCTCTATGGCTACACCTTC
NA	TRBJ1-2	NA	TRBV29-1	CSVETGHGYTF	TGCAGCGTTGAAACAGGGCATGGCTACACCTTC
NA	TRBJ2-1	NA	TRBV19	CASSMFRETRDNEQFF	TGTGCCAGTAGTATGTTTCGCGAGACTAGAGACAATGAGCAGTTCTTC
NA	TRBJ2-1	NA	TRBV11-2	CASSLGEPNEQFF	TGTGCCAGCAGCTTAGGGGAACCAAATGAGCAGTTCTTC
NA	TRBJ2-2	NA	TRBV9	CASSVVSGMGTGELFF	TGTGCCAGCAGCGTAGTCTCCGGGATGGGGACCGGGGAGCTGTTTTTT
NA	TRBJ2-5	NA	TRBV28	CASSLGTPETQYF	TGTGCCAGCAGTTTGGGGACACCGGAGACCCAGTACTTC